The 18 T cell receptor beta chains below come from one sample, sequenced in a study of blood T cell repertoires in COVID-19. The assay was immunoSEQ multiplex PCR, and TCRdb's table has in-frame clones only and misses some. The repertoire holds some 170,000 clones, about 90% seen once, with 0.95% to 1.5% in the top ten. The sequenced sample consisted of PBMCs or T cells enriched from blood (not recorded which). The source is a human donor with acute COVID-19. The donor label of this sample is uncertain.

The genes are TRBV6-2 or TRBV6-3 and TRBJ1-2, with 8 positions matching TRBD1. This CDR3 comprises 15 residues. The junction had 3 bases not matched to a gene; V was cut back by 1 base and J by 2 bases. Germline V gives CDR1 MNHEY, CDR2 SVGEGT. The DNA of the CDR3 is TGTGCCAGCAGTTACTGGACAGGGCCCAACTATGGCTACACCTTC. Its protein is CASSYWTGPNYGYTF.

V is TRBV19 and J is TRBJ1-2; 7 bases align to TRBD1. Germline assignment: CDR1 LNHDA and CDR2 SQIVND (reference sequence). The ends lost 6 bases at V and 11 bases at J; junction bases unmatched: 21. The CDR3 is 16 residues long. CDR3: CASSRIAAGTALSYTF. CDR3 bases: TGTGCCAGTAGCCGGATAGCAGCCGGGACAGCTTTATCATACACCTTC.

The chain employs TRBV19 and TRBJ1-2; D remains unclear. Germline CDR1 reads LNHDA; CDR2 reads SQIVND (reference sequence). CDR3 length: 14 residues. V was clipped by 7 bases and J by 4 bases, with 16 bases between them. This chain's CDR3 is CASTPRGVSYGYTF. In nucleotides, the CDR3 is TGTGCCAGTACTCCTCGCGGGGTGTCCTATGGCTACACCTTC. The variable domain in full, with the rest retrieved from reference TRBV19 and TRBJ1-2, is DGGITQSPKYLFRKEGQNVTLSCEQNLNHDAMYWYRQDPGQGLRLIYYSQIVNDFQKGDIAEGYSVSREKKESFPLTVTSAQKNPTAFYLCASTPRGVSYGYTFGSGTRLTVV.

The chain links TRBV9 to TRBJ2-5, with 13 bases lining up with TRBD2. The CDR3 totals 15 residues. Per the germline V gene, CDR1 is SGDLS and CDR2 is YYNGEE. V gave up 4 bases and J gave up 3 bases; unmatched junction bases: 3. Here the CDR3 reads CASSPGLAGEETQYF. In DNA, the CDR3 is TGTGCCAGCAGCCCAGGACTAGCGGGGGAAGAGACCCAGTACTTC.

The chain combines TRBV6-5 with TRBJ1-1; tentative D call: TRBD1 (5 bases). From germline, CDR1 is MNHEY and CDR2 SVGAGI. The germline V and J ends were trimmed by 6 bases and 1 base, with 15 bases remaining between them. CDR3 length equals 15 residues. The DNA for the CDR3 is TGTGCCAGCAGCCCCGCGGGGGGTACGAACACTGAAGCTTTCTTT. Translation gives CASSPAGGTNTEAFF.

This chain connects TRBV24-1 to TRBJ1-1; D remains unclear. The ends were cut back, 7 bases at V and 0 bases at J, with 11 bases in the middle. The CDR3 runs 14 residues. Germline CDR1 reads KGHDR; CDR2 reads SFDVKD. CDR3 residues: CATSPGAMNTEAFF. In DNA form, the CDR3 reads TGTGCCACCAGCCCGGGTGCAATGAACACTGAAGCTTTCTTT.

J is TRBJ1-2 and V is TRBV11-2, with 8 bases identical to TRBD1. V shed 6 bases and J 2 bases; nucleotides not matched to a gene: 5. The germline V gene has CDR1 SGHAT and CDR2 FQNNGV. The CDR3 has 14 amino acids. CDR3 nucleotides: TGTGCCAGCAGGAGGACAGGGAGAAACTATGGCTACACCTTC. Translating it yields CASRRTGRNYGYTF.

The J gene is TRBJ1-1, the V gene TRBV5-4; D not certain. Trimming left V 4 bases short and J 4 bases short, with 14 bases between. This CDR3 comprises 14 residues. Germline lookup yields CDR1 SGHNT and CDR2 YYREEE (reference sequence). CDR3 amino acids: CASSPDEAGTEAFF. The CDR3 bases are TGTGCCAGCAGCCCGGACGAGGCGGGCACTGAAGCTTTCTTT.

The rearrangement uses TRBV7-3 and TRBJ2-3; 12 bases agree with TRBD2. Trimming removed 6 bases from V and 6 bases from J; junction bases left unmatched: 7. The CDR3 spans 15 residues. From germline, CDR1 is SGHTA and CDR2 FQGTGA. In DNA, the CDR3 is TGTGCCAGCAGGGCTAGCGGGGGGGCCCATGATACGCAGTATTTT. Protein: CASRASGGAHDTQYF.

The rearrangement links TRBV9 to TRBJ2-7; D possibly corresponds to TRBD1 (5 bases). CDR1 is SGDLS and CDR2 is YYNGEE in the germline V gene. The CDR3 has 16 residues. V was shortened by 0 bases and J by 5 bases, with 18 bases between the two germline ends. DNA of the CDR3: TGTGCCAGCAGCGTAGGCGTGGGAATGGTCAGGGACGAGCAGTACTTC. Protein: CASSVGVGMVRDEQYF.

This sequence joins TRBV4-3 and TRBJ2-3; 8 bases match TRBD1. The CDR3 consists of 14 residues. Looked up from germline, CDR1 is LGHNA and CDR2 is YSLEER. J lost 1 base, V lost 4 bases, and 1 base had no gene match. The CDR3 DNA reads as TGCGCCAGCAGCCCGGGACAGGGCACAGATACGCAGTATTTT. Encoded protein: CASSPGQGTDTQYF.

The chain has TRBV3-1 (or the pseudogene TRBV3-2) and TRBJ2-1, with D possibly being TRBD2 (6 bases). Per the germline V gene, CDR1 is LGHDT and CDR2 is YNNKEL (reference sequence). The V end lost 1 base, the J end lost 0 bases, and 10 bases lay between the germline ends. The CDR3 runs 16 residues. CDR3 nucleotide sequence: TGTGCCAGCAGCCAAGTTCGGGAGAGCTCCTACAATGAGCAGTTCTTC. It translates to CASSQVRESSYNEQFF.

This clone came up once. The chain recombines TRBV7-3 with TRBJ2-3, with 8 bases lining up with TRBD2. Trimming took 0 bases from V and 5 from J; bases not matched to a gene: 4. The CDR3 runs to 15 residues. Per germline, CDR1 SGHTA and CDR2 FQGTGA. CDR3 nucleotides: TGTGCCAGCAGCTTAACCGGGGGGGCGGTAGATACGCAGTATTTT. This translates into CASSLTGGAVDTQYF. The complete variable domain, with remaining parts taken from reference TRBV7-3 and TRBJ2-3, reads GAGVSQTPSNKVTEKGKYVELRCDPISGHTALYWYRQSLGQGPEFLIYFQGTGAADDSGLPNDRFFAVRPEGSVSTLKIQRTERGDSAVYLCASSLTGGAVDTQYFGPGTRLTVL.

V is TRBV2 and J is TRBJ1-4; D is undetermined. The CDR3 is 11 amino acids. Germline CDR1 reads SNHLY; CDR2 reads FYNNEI. Trimming shortened V by 5 bases and J by 8 bases, and 6 bases separated the two germline ends. The chain's CDR3 is CASSFLEKLFF. The CDR3 DNA follows: TGTGCCAGCAGTTTTCTGGAAAAACTGTTTTTT.

V gene TRBV2 combines with J gene TRBJ1-2; D remains ambiguous. Trimming left V 6 bases short and J 4 bases short, with 15 bases between. Germline V lookup: CDR1 SNHLY, CDR2 FYNNEI. CDR3 length equals 14 residues. CDR3 protein: CASRLRVRGYGYTF. DNA for the CDR3: TGTGCCAGCAGATTGAGGGTCCGGGGCTATGGCTACACCTTC.

The gene calls are TRBV2 and TRBJ2-1; possible D gene TRBD2, 6 bases. Germline V gene lookup returns CDR1 SNHLY and CDR2 FYNNEI. This CDR3 is built from 17 residues. V was trimmed by 4 bases and J by 8 bases, leaving 24 bases between them. The CDR3 here is CASSGGAGLASGDEQFF. CDR3 coding DNA: TGTGCCAGCAGTGGAGGGGCGGGGCTAGCGAGTGGCGATGAGCAGTTCTTC. Using reference TRBV2 and TRBJ2-1 for the parts outside the CDR3, the full variable domain is EPEVTQTPSHQVTQMGQEVILRCVPISNHLYFYWYRQILGQKVEFLVSFYNNEISEKSEIFDDQFSVERPDGSNFTLKIRSTKLEDSAMYFCASSGGAGLASGDEQFFGPGTRLTVL.

The chain joins TRBV2 to TRBJ2-3, with 9 bases lining up with TRBD2. Trimming cost V 0 bases and J 2 bases; bases outside gene matches: 6. The CDR3 extends over 17 amino acids. Germline V gene lookup returns CDR1 SNHLY and CDR2 FYNNEI. The CDR3 coding sequence is TGTGCCAGCAGTGAAGCAGGCGGGGGGGCCTTCACAGATACGCAGTATTTT. Amino acids: CASSEAGGGAFTDTQYF.

The rearrangement links TRBV7-7 to TRBJ2-1; no definite D call. The CDR3 is 15 residues long. Trimming took off 0 bases at V and 0 bases at J, with 6 bases between the two ends. Germline loops: CDR1 SSHAT, CDR2 FNYEAQ (reference sequence). The CDR3 bases are TGTGCCAGCAGCTTAGCGCAGGCCTCCTACAATGAGCAGTTCTTC. Its protein product is CASSLAQASYNEQFF.